The TCR beta chain described here comes from a study of identical twins. Points from the study as a whole: The study drew conclusions from cross-sectional statistical analysis, not from following the same donors. There were fewer insertions in abundant cord blood beta clonotypes, but memory repertoires showed no such pattern.

As to this clonotype: Its antigen is not identified.

The CDR3 covers 14 residues. V lost 5 bases, J lost 6 bases, and 7 bases stayed unmatched. Germline CDR1 is SGHRS and CDR2 is YFSETQ. The cDNA had a unique molecular identifier and a template-switch universal primer site. TCRdb recomputed calls from the 5' RACE reads with MiXCR, one row per CDR3 protein. The sample contains approximately 680,000 distinct CDR3 sequences, 7% to 7.5% of which appear only once. The same data also contributed to another study, on yellow fever vaccine responses in identical twins.

V is TRBV5-1 and J is TRBJ2-2; 7 bases align to TRBD1. The specimen was PBMCs. The receptor comes from a woman aged 18-35 years in good health. CDR3 bases: TGCGCCAGCAGTATTACAGGGGACCCCGGGGAGCTGTTTTTT. Translation: CASSITGDPGELFF. The complete variable domain, with remaining parts taken from reference TRBV5-1 and TRBJ2-2, reads KAGVTQTPRYLIKTRGQQVTLSCSPISGHRSVSWYQQTPGQGLQFLFEYFSETQRNKGNFPGRFSGRQFSNSRSEMNVSTLELGDSALYLCASSITGDPGELFFGEGSRLTVL.